The clone carrying this T cell receptor (beta chain) was counted many times. Its antigen is unidentified. The V and J ends lost 3 bases and 5 bases respectively, with 10 bases between them. Germline assignment: CDR1 MNHEY and CDR2 SVGEGT. The CDR3 runs to 14 residues. This sample is part of a study of T-cell memory formation after mild COVID-19. Study observations and caveats: Of the contracting clones, CD4+ ones lay mainly in CM and EM, and CD8+ ones in EMRA.

One entry per CDR3 protein, called by TCRdb with MiXCR from the 5' RACE reads. Seen here are fewer than 70,000 distinct CDR3 sequences, over 7.5% observed once, and the top ten hold 1.2%. Sequenced material: PBMCs or a T cell subset sorted from them (not recorded which). The source of this sequence is a man aged 18 to 29 who had mild COVID-19 (a few samples of this study predate the infection). Cell type and time point are not known. The rearrangement uses TRBV6-2 or TRBV6-3 and TRBJ2-2; no reliable D call. This chain's CDR3 is CASSYWLGTGELFF. DNA for the CDR3: TGTGCCAGCAGTTATTGGTTGGGTACCGGGGAGCTGTTTTTT.